This paragraph covers one T cell receptor (beta chain) sequence. PCR amplification relied on 60 Vbeta primers (plus 13 Jbeta primers). The protocol was immunoSEQ multiplex PCR, while the TCRdb copy is restricted to in-frame clones and leaves out a portion. Of roughly 100,000 clones detected, roughly a tenth appear once; the ten largest clones hold 4.5% to 6.5%. This record comes from a study of cytomegalovirus exposure and HLA in healthy donors. The length of the CDR3 is 14 residues. Trimming shortened V by 7 bases and J by 2 bases, and 14 bases separated the two germline ends. Germline loops: CDR1 MNHEY, CDR2 SVGAGI.

The chain couples TRBV6-5 to TRBJ2-5, with D possibly TRBD2 on 7 matching bases. This receptor was taken from a man aged 45-65 years in good health and CMV-seropositive. Source material: PBMCs. DNA of the CDR3: TGTGCCAGCAAGGGGGGGCTCTTTCAAGAGACCCAGTACTTC. Its translation: CASKGGLFQETQYF.